A single sample gave rise to the 26 T cell receptor beta chains below, sequenced in a study of shared clonotypes between healthy human individuals. Generated by immunoSEQ multiplex PCR, the TCRdb table keeps only in-frame clones and is missing some. The sample consists of approximately 500,000 clones, around 96% of them appearing once. Sequencing used naive CD4+ T cells sorted from blood. The subset here: CD45RA+ positively selected. These TCRs come from a woman aged 25 to 39 in good health.

The genes are TRBV5-1 and TRBJ1-1; 7 nucleotides line up with TRBD1. V lost 8 bases, J lost 5 bases, and 12 bases stayed unmatched. CDR1 is SGHRS, CDR2 YFSETQ, per germline. CDR3 size: 14 residues. DNA of the CDR3: TGCGCCAGTCAACCACCAGGGGGAAGGACTGAAGCTTTCTTT. Residues: CASQPPGGRTEAFF.

This chain joins TRBV5-4 and TRBJ2-2; no clear D gene. The CDR3 covers 18 residues. Germline V lookup: CDR1 SGHNT, CDR2 YYREEE (reference sequence). Trimming stripped 4 bases from V and 6 bases from J, with 25 bases between. CDR3 region: CASSQDRRAYGSSGELFF. CDR3 DNA sequence: TGTGCCAGCAGCCAAGATCGACGGGCATATGGTAGCTCCGGGGAGCTGTTTTTT. Variable domain in full (rest from reference TRBV5-4 and TRBJ2-2): ETGVTQSPTHLIKTRGQQVTLRCSSQSGHNTVSWYQQALGQGPQFIFQYYREEENGRGNFPPRFSGLQFPNYSSELNVNALELDDSALYLCASSQDRRAYGSSGELFFGEGSRLTVL.

The rearrangement joins TRBV30 to TRBJ1-1; D is ambiguous. Germline CDR1 is GTSNPN and CDR2 is SVGIG (reference sequence). With 5 bases removed from V and 6 bases from J, the gap between germline ends came to 10 bases. The CDR3 totals 11 residues. The CDR3, as DNA: TGTGCCTGGTCTTATTTGGCTGAAGCTTTCTTT. It is translated as CAWSYLAEAFF.

V gene TRBV6-5 combines with J gene TRBJ2-3, with TRBD2 matching 8 bases. V lost 5 bases, J lost 3 bases, and 7 bases stayed unmatched. The CDR3 contains 15 residues. Germline CDR1 is MNHEY and CDR2 is SVGAGI. In DNA form, the CDR3 reads TGTGCCAGCAGTAACCCGGGACTAGGTACAGATACGCAGTATTTT. Protein: CASSNPGLGTDTQYF.

This chain links TRBV5-4 with TRBJ2-3; 8 bases line up with TRBD2. The CDR3 has 14 amino acids. Germline trimming cut 5 bases from V and 4 bases from J; bases unmatched to any gene: 6. CDR1 and CDR2 from the germline V gene are SGHNT and YYREEE (reference sequence). For the CDR3, the DNA is TGTGCCAGCAGACCGGGACTAGAAGCAGATACGCAGTATTTT. Residues: CASRPGLEADTQYF.

The chain joins TRBV9 to TRBJ2-2, with D possibly matching TRBD2 (7 bases). V was pared by 4 bases and J by 0 bases, with 19 bases between. The CDR3 loop spans 18 amino acids. Germline V gene sequence: CDR1 SGDLS, CDR2 YYNGEE. CDR3 sequence reads: CASSPHHGGAANTGELFF. CDR3 nucleotides: TGTGCCAGCAGCCCTCATCATGGGGGGGCGGCGAACACCGGGGAGCTGTTTTTT.

In its sample, this clone was seen once. The rearrangement joins TRBV28 to TRBJ2-3; D remains ambiguous. V lost 5 bases and J 2 bases, leaving 14 bases between the germline ends. The CDR3 contains 15 residues. Germline CDR1 and CDR2: MDHEN and SYDVKM. The CDR3 spells CASSTTSANTDTQYF. The DNA for the CDR3 is TGTGCCAGCAGTACGACTTCCGCCAACACAGATACGCAGTATTTT.

The rearrangement links TRBV29-1 to TRBJ2-1; 9 bases line up with TRBD2. This CDR3 region has 12 residues. V trimming: 4 bases; J trimming: 8 bases; junction bases outside the gene matches: 3. CDR1 and CDR2 from the germline V gene are SQVTM and ANQGSEA. CDR3 nucleotide sequence: TGCAGCGTTGTAGCGGGAGTCGATGAGCAGTTCTTC. The encoded protein is CSVVAGVDEQFF.

V gene TRBV15 combines with J gene TRBJ2-7; 7 bases map to TRBD1. The V and J ends lost 4 bases and 1 base, in that order; junction bases with no gene match: 4. CDR1 and CDR2 (germline): LNHNV, YYDKDF (reference sequence). The CDR3 loop spans 14 amino acids. CDR3 region: CATSNPGQSYEQYF. The CDR3 nucleotides read TGTGCCACCAGCAATCCGGGACAGTCCTACGAGCAGTACTTC.

This clone was seen more than once but under ten times. The chain carries TRBV19 and TRBJ2-6, with unresolved D. V dropped 6 bases and J dropped 0 bases, with 12 bases sitting between them. The CDR3 runs to 16 residues. Germline V gene lookup returns CDR1 LNHDA and CDR2 SQIVND (reference sequence). The CDR3 DNA reads TGTGCCAGTAGGGCGGCTGAGGTCTCTGGGGCCAACGTCCTGACTTTC. The encoded protein is CASRAAEVSGANVLTF.

The rearrangement joins TRBV30 to TRBJ1-5; D call uncertain. The length of the CDR3 is 15 residues. Trimming shortened V by 0 bases and J by 1 base, and 10 bases separated the two germline ends. Germline V gives CDR1 GTSNPN, CDR2 SVGIG (reference sequence). CDR3 nucleotide sequence: TGTGCCTGGAGTGTAGGGAGTATCAGCAATCAGCCCCAGCATTTT. Translating gives CAWSVGSISNQPQHF.

The genes are TRBV11-2 and TRBJ2-5; 7 bases map to TRBD1. In germline, CDR1 is SGHAT, CDR2 FQNNGV. CDR3 length: 15 residues. Trimming took 6 bases from V and 4 from J; bases not matched to a gene: 11. The CDR3 loop reads CASSWDSSLGETQYF. The CDR3 coding sequence is TGTGCCAGCAGTTGGGACAGCAGCTTGGGAGAGACCCAGTACTTC.

J is TRBJ1-2 and V is TRBV29-1; no definite D call. Trimming removed 6 bases at V and 7 bases at J, with 21 bases between. From germline, CDR1 is SQVTM and CDR2 ANQGSEA. CDR3 length: 14 residues. CDR3 sequence reads: CSVPFSTNSPGYTF. The CDR3 DNA is TGCAGCGTACCTTTTTCGACGAACTCCCCTGGCTACACCTTC. Looking up the rest from reference TRBV29-1 and TRBJ1-2 gives the full variable domain: SAVISQKPSRDICQRGTSLTIQCQVDSQVTMMFWYRQQPGQSLTLIATANQGSEATYESGFVIDKFPISRPNLTFSTLTVSNMSPEDSSIYLCSVPFSTNSPGYTFGSGTRLTVV.

The chain uses TRBV5-4 and TRBJ1-2; D unresolved. V was clipped by 7 bases and J by 4 bases, with 11 bases between them. From germline, CDR1 is SGHNT and CDR2 YYREEE (reference sequence). The CDR3 loop spans 12 amino acids. The CDR3 loop is CASFDGRYGYTF. In nucleotides, the CDR3 is TGTGCCAGCTTCGACGGCCGCTATGGCTACACCTTC. The full variable domain, completed using reference TRBV5-4 and TRBJ1-2, is ETGVTQSPTHLIKTRGQQVTLRCSSQSGHNTVSWYQQALGQGPQFIFQYYREEENGRGNFPPRFSGLQFPNYSSELNVNALELDDSALYLCASFDGRYGYTFGSGTRLTVV.

The rearrangement links TRBV28 to TRBJ1-3, with D possibly being TRBD1 (6 bases). This CDR3 region has 15 residues. The germline V gene has CDR1 MDHEN and CDR2 SYDVKM. With 7 bases removed from V and 0 bases from J, the gap between germline ends came to 13 bases. The CDR3 coding sequence is TGTGCCAGCAAGGGGGACACCTTCTCTGGAAACACCATATATTTT. It is translated as CASKGDTFSGNTIYF.

The J gene is TRBJ1-5, the V gene TRBV29-1; D call uncertain. The V gene's germline CDR1 is SQVTM and CDR2 ANQGSEA. Deletions cut 2 bases from V and 2 bases from J, with 7 bases between. This CDR3 has 13 amino acids. CDR3 DNA sequence: TGCAGCGTTGAAAAGGATGGCAATCAGCCCCAGCATTTT. Residues: CSVEKDGNQPQHF.

Points on this clone: It is unclear where the CDR3 begins or ends on the DNA, so no DNA is shown, and the CDR3 is as TCRdb lists it. This chain uses TRBV28 with TRBJ2-1. With termini counted, the CDR3 has 14 amino acids. Germline V CDR1 and CDR2: MDHEN, SYDVKM. CDR3 loop: CASSFGAGGNEQFF.

Concerning this clone: This specimen includes other DNA sequences encoding the same CDR3. The J gene is TRBJ2-3, the V gene TRBV5-1; a weak D match, TRBD1 (5 bases). CDR3 size: 14 residues. Trimming took 0 bases from V and 6 from J, leaving 11 bases between them. Per germline, CDR1 SGHRS and CDR2 YFSETQ. CDR3 amino acids: CASSLGQDTDTQYF. The DNA of the CDR3 is TGCGCCAGCAGCTTGGGGCAGGACACCGATACGCAGTATTTT.

The chain has TRBV19 and TRBJ1-5; TRBD1 agrees at 7 bases. The CDR3 loop spans 14 amino acids. Germline V lookup: CDR1 LNHDA, CDR2 SQIVND (reference sequence). J gave up 9 bases and V 5 bases, and 10 bases lay outside the gene matches. The CDR3, as DNA: TGTGCCAGTAGTCGGGACAGACTGGGGAGGCCCCAGCATTTT. Translated: CASSRDRLGRPQHF.

This rearrangement joins TRBV21-1 to TRBJ2-7; the table assigns TRBD2, which was not confirmed against the DNA. TRBV21-1 is a recognized pseudogene. This CDR3 is 14 amino acids long. The CDR3 sequence: CASSKGASVHEQYF. The DNA of the CDR3 is TGTGCCAGCAGCAAGGGAGCTAGCGTCCACGAGCAGTACTTC.

The V call is TRBV7-9, the J call TRBJ2-1, with a weak D call TRBD2 (6 bases). The germline V gene has CDR1 SEHNR and CDR2 FQNEAQ (reference sequence). This CDR3 has 16 residues. Trimming shortened V by 1 base and J by 3 bases, and 13 bases separated the two germline ends. The CDR3 loop is CASSLVTSSYYNEQFF. CDR3 sequence (DNA): TGTGCCAGCAGCTTAGTAACTAGCAGTTACTACAATGAGCAGTTCTTC.

The rearrangement uses TRBV27 and TRBJ2-3; 7 bases map to TRBD1. Per the germline V gene, CDR1 is MNHEY and CDR2 is SMNVEV (reference sequence). CDR3 length: 14 amino acids. The ends lost 2 bases at V and 4 bases at J; junction bases unmatched: 3. DNA of the CDR3: TGTGCCAGCAGTTTAGGTACAGGGGCAGATACGCAGTATTTT. Amino acid sequence: CASSLGTGADTQYF.

This clone came up once. This sequence joins TRBV11-2 and TRBJ2-7; 7 bases align to TRBD2. This CDR3 has 15 residues. Trimming took 3 bases from V and 1 from J; bases not matched to a gene: 6. In germline, CDR1 is SGHAT, CDR2 FQNNGV. CDR3 in DNA: TGTGCCAGCAGCTTCGAAACGGGAGGTTCCTACGAGCAGTACTTC. Encoded protein: CASSFETGGSYEQYF.

The V and J genes are TRBV6-5 and TRBJ2-3; no clear D. V lost 8 bases and J 8 bases, leaving 14 bases between the germline ends. From germline, CDR1 is MNHEY and CDR2 SVGAGI. This CDR3 has 12 residues. CDR3 loop: CASCSSTGTQYF. In DNA form, the CDR3 reads TGTGCCAGCTGCTCGTCCACGGGTACGCAGTATTTT.

The V gene is TRBV6-5, the J gene TRBJ2-7; 12 bases are a match to TRBD2. The germline V gene has CDR1 MNHEY and CDR2 SVGAGI. The CDR3 sequence is 15 residues long. V trimming: 7 bases; J trimming: 2 bases; junction bases outside the gene matches: 6. The CDR3 nucleotides are TGTGCCAGCAAAGGACTAGCGGGATCGACCTACGAGCAGTACTTC. It encodes CASKGLAGSTYEQYF.

This chain links TRBV5-6 with TRBJ1-1, with unresolved D. The germline gives CDR1 SGHDT, CDR2 YYEEEE. V was clipped by 4 bases and J by 1 base, with 5 bases between them. The length of the CDR3 is 12 residues. For the CDR3, the DNA is TGTGCCAGCAGCCGACAGAACACTGAAGCTTTCTTT. It codes for CASSRQNTEAFF.